These 24 T cell receptor beta chains were all obtained from the same sample, sequenced in a study of blood T cell repertoires in COVID-19. The data were produced by immunoSEQ multiplex PCR, yet TCRdb's version contains in-frame clones alone and is incomplete. This sample has roughly 87,000 clones; 86% occur once, and the top ten carry around 7.3%. The specimen was peripheral blood. Source of these receptors: a man between 50 and 59 years old with active COVID-19.

The chain recombines TRBV3-1 (or the pseudogene TRBV3-2) with TRBJ2-7, with a tentative D call TRBD1 (6 bases). V lost 4 bases to trimming and J lost 3 bases, with 13 bases between them. The germline V gene encodes CDR1 LGHDT and CDR2 YNNKEL (reference sequence). CDR3 length equals 14 residues. CDR3 in amino acids: CASSPRQVHYEQYF. The CDR3 nucleotides are TGTGCCAGCAGCCCCAGACAGGTTCACTACGAGCAGTACTTC.

The rearrangement links TRBV7-8 to TRBJ1-1, with 8 nucleotides matching TRBD1. The CDR3 has 14 amino acids. The ends lost 5 bases at V and 5 bases at J; junction bases unmatched: 7. Germline CDR1 is SGHVS and CDR2 is FQNEAQ. CDR3 protein: CASSIQGENTEAFF. CDR3 sequence (DNA): TGTGCCAGCAGCATACAGGGGGAGAATACTGAAGCTTTCTTT.

This chain uses TRBV27 with TRBJ2-7, with 8 bases lining up with TRBD1. V was clipped by 2 bases and J by 5 bases; unmatched bases: 2. The CDR3 length is 13 residues. Germline V CDR1 and CDR2: MNHEY, SMNVEV (reference sequence). The CDR3 protein is CASSLDRGNEQYF. CDR3 nucleotide sequence: TGTGCCAGCAGTTTAGACAGGGGAAACGAGCAGTACTTC.

For this clone: The same CDR3 is also encoded by other DNA sequences in this sample. This rearrangement joins TRBV18 to TRBJ2-5; D is ambiguous. V was shortened by 0 bases and J by 4 bases, with 3 bases between the two germline ends. This CDR3 is built from 12 residues. Germline V gives CDR1 KGHSH, CDR2 LQKENI. The CDR3 DNA follows: TGTGCCAGCTCACCACCGCGAGAGACCCAGTACTTC. Encoded protein: CASSPPRETQYF.

The chain is built from TRBV3-1 (or the pseudogene TRBV3-2) and TRBJ2-2; 12 nucleotides align to TRBD2. From germline, CDR1 is LGHDT and CDR2 YNNKEL (reference sequence). Trimming took 4 bases from V and 11 from J; bases not matched to a gene: 8. CDR3 size: 15 residues. The CDR3 is CASSLRLAGAEELFF. Here the CDR3 DNA reads TGTGCCAGCAGCCTCCGACTAGCGGGAGCGGAAGAGCTGTTTTTT.

This clone showed up just a few times. This chain joins TRBV7-9 and TRBJ2-3, with TRBD1 matching over 8 bases. Germline V lookup: CDR1 SEHNR, CDR2 FQNEAQ (reference sequence). V shed 5 bases, J shed 8 bases, and the junction held 6 bases outside the gene matches. This CDR3 region has 13 residues. The CDR3 DNA is TGTGCCAGCAGCCCCAGGGGGCGAAGTACGCAGTATTTT. Translating it yields CASSPRGRSTQYF.

Comments on this clone: Other nucleotide sequences in the sample specify the same CDR3. This chain connects TRBV18 to TRBJ1-2; tentative D call: TRBD1 (6 bases). The V end was cut by 3 bases, the J end by 0 bases, with 11 bases between. The CDR3 has 15 amino acids. CDR1 KGHSH and CDR2 LQKENI come from the germline V gene. The CDR3 nucleotides are TGTGCCAGCTCACCTACAGGGCAGACTAACTATGGCTACACCTTC. Protein product: CASSPTGQTNYGYTF.

This chain joins TRBV7-9 and TRBJ1-2; tentatively, D is TRBD1 (5 bases). Germline assignment: CDR1 SEHNR and CDR2 FQNEAQ (reference sequence). The CDR3 runs to 13 residues. The V end lost 1 base, the J end lost 7 bases, and 10 bases lay between the germline ends. CDR3 nucleotides: TGTGCCAGCAGCTTAGACGGGGGTGTTGGCTACACCTTC. Amino acid sequence: CASSLDGGVGYTF.

The V gene is TRBV7-9, the J gene TRBJ2-1; TRBD2 matches at 7 bases. Germline V gene lookup returns CDR1 SEHNR and CDR2 FQNEAQ (reference sequence). CDR3 length equals 16 residues. V gave up 3 bases and J gave up 4 bases; unmatched junction bases: 9. CDR3 loop: CASSFRVAGEYNEQFF. In DNA, the CDR3 is TGTGCCAGCAGCTTCCGGGTCGCGGGAGAGTACAATGAGCAGTTCTTC.

DNA of the CDR3: TGTGCCACCAGTGATCCGGACCGAGGGAACACAGATACGCAGTATTTT. It translates to CATSDPDRGNTDTQYF. J is TRBJ2-3 and V is TRBV24-1; TRBD2 is a possible D gene (5 bases). The germline V and J ends were trimmed by 3 bases and 2 bases, with 14 bases remaining between them. This CDR3 has 16 residues. Germline assignment: CDR1 KGHDR and CDR2 SFDVKD.

The gene calls are TRBV7-2 and TRBJ2-1; the match to TRBD2 covers 7 bases. Unmatched junction bases numbered 10, after V lost 8 bases and J lost 9 bases. CDR1 and CDR2 from the germline V gene are SGHTA and FQGNSA. The CDR3 covers 13 residues. The CDR3 loop reads CASGGLGRSEQFF. The CDR3 DNA is TGTGCCAGCGGAGGACTAGGAAGGTCTGAGCAGTTCTTC.

This chain uses TRBV11-2 with TRBJ2-2; D is uncertain. V dropped 9 bases and J dropped 1 base, with 9 bases sitting between them. The V gene's germline CDR1 is SGHAT and CDR2 FQNNGV. This CDR3 is 13 amino acids long. The CDR3 nucleotides are TGTGCCAGTGATCCCGGGAACACCGGGGAGCTGTTTTTT. Protein product: CASDPGNTGELFF.

The chain recombines TRBV2 with TRBJ1-1; TRBD1 might be the D (6 bases). Trimming left V 6 bases short and J 8 bases short, with 16 bases between. Germline CDR1 and CDR2: SNHLY and FYNNEI. The CDR3 covers 13 residues. The CDR3 here is CASSSTIDREAFF. CDR3 DNA sequence: TGTGCCAGCAGCTCGACTATTGACAGGGAAGCTTTCTTT.

V and J are TRBV7-3 and TRBJ1-4; 7 bases line up with TRBD1. Germline lookup yields CDR1 SGHTA and CDR2 FQGTGA. The CDR3 has 14 residues. Unmatched junction bases numbered 2, after V lost 0 bases and J lost 7 bases. For the CDR3, the DNA is TGTGCCAGCAGCTTAACGGGACAGTCTGAAAAACTGTTTTTT. This sequence encodes CASSLTGQSEKLFF.

The chain links TRBV3-1 (or the pseudogene TRBV3-2) to TRBJ1-1, with no clear D. CDR3 size: 16 residues. Trimming pared 4 bases from V and 1 base from J, leaving 16 bases between. Germline V gives CDR1 LGHDT, CDR2 YNNKEL (reference sequence). The CDR3 DNA reads as TGTGCCAGCAGCCGTCGTGCGGCGGCAGAGAACACTGAAGCTTTCTTT. It codes for CASSRRAAAENTEAFF.

In DNA, the CDR3 is TGTGCCAGTAGTATTCCGGGGATCCTAGCGGGGGGCCCCGGGCTAGCCAAAAACATTCAGTACTTC. Residues: CASSIPGILAGGPGLAKNIQYF. This sequence joins TRBV19 and TRBJ2-4; 11 positions match TRBD2. Looked up from germline, CDR1 is LNHDA and CDR2 is SQIVND (reference sequence). V lost 3 bases and J lost 0; bases outside the gene matches: 19. The CDR3 runs to 22 residues.

The chain uses TRBV7-3 and TRBJ1-6, with D possibly matching TRBD1 (6 bases). V was shortened by 5 bases and J by 10 bases, with 18 bases between the two germline ends. CDR1 is SGHTA, CDR2 FQGTGA, per germline. This CDR3 comprises 15 residues. The CDR3 DNA reads TGTGCCAGCAGCCCCTCAGGGGCAGTAGACTCACCCCTCCACTTT. It specifies CASSPSGAVDSPLHF.

A word on this clone: Other nucleotide sequences in the sample specify the same CDR3. This chain uses TRBV19 with TRBJ2-1; possibly TRBD1 for D (5 bases). Trimming cost V 2 bases and J 2 bases, with 7 bases left between them. From germline, CDR1 is LNHDA and CDR2 SQIVND (reference sequence). This CDR3 region has 14 residues. CDR3 amino acids: CASSIQGTYNEQFF. CDR3 DNA sequence: TGTGCCAGTAGTATACAGGGAACCTACAATGAGCAGTTCTTC.

This clone was observed a handful of times. V usage is TRBV18 and J usage is TRBJ2-7; 12 bases align to TRBD2. The CDR3 covers 16 residues. Germline V gives CDR1 KGHSH, CDR2 LQKENI. V was clipped by 6 bases and J by 3 bases; unmatched bases: 9. The CDR3 loop is CASSLKGLAGFYEQYF. CDR3 DNA sequence: TGTGCCAGCTCCCTGAAAGGACTAGCGGGATTCTACGAGCAGTACTTC.

This chain joins TRBV5-4 and TRBJ2-2; 9 bases map to TRBD1. V was pared by 3 bases and J by 3 bases, with 6 bases of the junction left unmatched. The CDR3 is 16 residues long. CDR1 is SGHNT, CDR2 YYREEE, per germline (reference sequence). CDR3 DNA: TGTGCCAGCAGCTCCCCGGGACAGGGCTACACCGGGGAGCTGTTTTTT. It is translated as CASSSPGQGYTGELFF.

This chain links TRBV7-9 with TRBJ2-1, with D maybe TRBD2 (7 bases). The CDR3 sequence is 19 residues long. The germline CDR1 and CDR2 sequences are SEHNR and FQNEAQ (reference sequence). V lost 5 bases and J lost 0, with 23 bases in between. DNA for the CDR3: TGTGCCAGCAGCCGATCAGAGGCCCCGGGGGGCGGCTCCTACAATGAGCAGTTCTTC. It codes for CASSRSEAPGGGSYNEQFF.

This clone was counted once. The CDR3 region is CASTVGGGTDTQYF. In nucleotides, the CDR3 is TGTGCCAGCACCGTCGGGGGAGGAACAGATACGCAGTATTTT. The V call is TRBV5-4, the J call TRBJ2-3, with D perhaps matching TRBD2 (6 bases). This CDR3 is 14 amino acids long. Germline V gene data show CDR1 as SGHNT and CDR2 as YYREEE (reference sequence). Trimming took 6 bases from V and 3 from J, leaving 14 bases between them.

V usage is TRBV5-5 and J usage is TRBJ1-1; D unclear. V shed 1 base and J shed 0 bases, with 7 bases lying between them. There are 14 residues in the CDR3. Looked up from germline, CDR1 is SGHKS and CDR2 is YYEKEE (reference sequence). As DNA, the CDR3 is TGTGCCAGCAGCTTGTCCACAGTGAACACTGAAGCTTTCTTT. Translating gives CASSLSTVNTEAFF.

This clone came up once. V and J are TRBV4-2 and TRBJ2-2; 7 nucleotides line up with TRBD2. Looked up from germline, CDR1 is LGHNA and CDR2 is YNFKEQ. The CDR3 consists of 15 residues. With 6 bases clipped from V and 1 base from J, the junction kept 5 bases outside the gene matches. The CDR3 DNA reads TGTGCCAGCAGACGGGACTACCGGAACACCGGGGAGCTGTTTTTT. Translated, it gives CASRRDYRNTGELFF.